This T cell receptor beta chain came from a study of OX40 agonist ivuxolimab in advanced cancers. TCRdb's table, derived via immunoSEQ multiplex PCR, lists solely in-frame clones and lacks some. The profile covers about 64,000 clones, with approximately 80% appearing a single time and approximately 2% taken by the ten largest. The CDR3 runs 14 residues. From germline, CDR1 is GTSNPN and CDR2 SVGIG (reference sequence). V lost 2 bases and J lost 0, with 10 bases in between. This clone was seen just once. The chain employs TRBV30 and TRBJ1-1; D gene unclear. The input for sequencing was CD4+ or CD8+ T cells sorted from blood, taken in a trial of the OX40 agonist ivuxolimab. The receptor was derived from an adult with an advanced solid tumor such as melanoma, head and neck, liver or kidney cancer. The CDR3 spells CAWSRAVMNTEAFF. The CDR3, as DNA: TGTGCCTGGAGTCGGGCGGTAATGAACACTGAAGCTTTCTTT.